This T cell receptor beta chain derives from a study of CD8+ T cells in alopecia areata. This CDR3 has 14 residues. Trimming took 6 bases from V and 3 from J, leaving 14 bases between them. Per germline, CDR1 SQVTM and CDR2 ANQGSEA. Extracted RNA was reverse transcribed into cDNA, the sequencing template. This table comes from immunoSEQ multiplex PCR, and its TCRdb copy is limited to in-frame clones, with some not included. The sample lists around 180,000 clones; around three fifths were seen once. Stated treatment: oral pan-JAK inhibitor, 5-10 mg twice daily. This rearrangement joins TRBV29-1 to TRBJ1-4; no clear D gene. Here the sequenced sample was CD4+ T cells sorted from blood, taken at week 24, from a patient treated with tofacitinib. This clonotype originated in a human donor with alopecia areata. This CDR3 is CSVPGRAPNEKLFF. The CDR3 DNA sequence: TGCAGCGTCCCAGGTCGGGCCCCTAATGAAAAACTGTTTTTT.